Below, 3 T cell receptor beta chains from the same sample are listed, as sequenced in a study of T cells in Graves' hyperthyroidism and ophthalmopathy (dated by TCRdb to about 2019). Preparation of the library involved multiplex PCR. The instrument was an Illumina HiSeq 2000. Amplification of TCR beta CDR3 regions was carried out from RNA transcripts. The first round of RT-PCR for the TCR CDR3 was performed with the HTBI primer set and the Qiagen OneStep RT-PCR kit. TCRdb passed the public sequencing reads through fastp at Q25 and MiXCR, retaining productive beta sequences. Identical CDR3 protein sequences are pooled into one entry, listed with their most common genes and DNA. The sample has some 200,000 distinct CDR3 sequences on record, roughly 15% of them singletons. The ten largest clones add up to roughly 50% of the sample. The specimen sequenced was blood. The receptor set was obtained from a man aged 45 to 65 with Graves' hyperthyroidism.

This clonotype has only a few counts. The genes are TRBV18 and TRBJ1-4; 8 bases map to TRBD1. V shed 7 bases and J 7 bases; nucleotides not matched to a gene: 11. Germline values: CDR1 KGHSH, CDR2 LQKENI. This CDR3 spans 15 amino acids. The chain's CDR3 is CASLPGQGEFEKLFF. For the CDR3, the DNA is TGTGCCAGCTTACCCGGACAGGGCGAGTTTGAAAAACTGTTTTTT.

This clonotype was counted at least ten times. The chain carries TRBV18 and TRBJ2-2; unclear D gene. The V end was cut by 6 bases, the J end by 3 bases, with 14 bases between. This CDR3 is 15 amino acids long. The germline V gene encodes CDR1 KGHSH and CDR2 LQKENI. The CDR3 region has the DNA TGTGCCAGCTCTCCCACGACCGCGGACACCGGGGAGCTGTTTTTT. It codes for CASSPTTADTGELFF. Combining the CDR3 with reference TRBV18 and TRBJ2-2 gives the whole variable domain NAGVMQNPRHLVRRRGQEARLRCSPMKGHSHVYWYRQLPEEGLKFMVYLQKENIIDESGMPKERFSAEFPKEGPSILRIQQVVRGDSAAYFCASSPTTADTGELFFGEGSRLTVL.

This chain joins TRBV4-1 and TRBJ2-1, with a possible D match to TRBD2 (5 bases). Trimming stripped 0 bases from V and 8 bases from J, with 11 bases between. The V gene's germline CDR1 is MGHRA and CDR2 YSYEKL. The CDR3 consists of 14 residues. The CDR3 protein is CASSQDRLADEQFF. DNA of the CDR3: TGCGCCAGCAGCCAAGATCGGCTAGCAGATGAGCAGTTCTTC.